This TCR beta chain was identified during a study of blood T cell repertoires in COVID-19. Study as a whole: Specimens from acute and convalescent COVID-19 originated in the United States, Italy and Spain.

Trimming removed 2 bases from V and 3 bases from J, with 11 bases in between. The germline V gene has CDR1 SGHTA and CDR2 FQGTGA. The CDR3 is 15 amino acids. Authors' processing steps: From reference gene primer amplification, estimates of nucleated cell counts were derived. The table came from immunoSEQ multiplex PCR; TCRdb's copy has only in-frame clones and leaves some out. From that table come the V and J calls and clone size; the DNA was used to work out D and trimming. Among approximately 63,000 clones, roughly nine tenths were seen once, and the ten largest hold about 9%. The sequence derives from a human donor in a cohort sampled during active COVID-19. The chain recombines TRBV7-3 with TRBJ1-5; D ambiguous. The sample comprised peripheral blood. The CDR3 DNA reads TGTGCCAGCAGCTTAGTGTGGCTGAACAATCAGCCCCAGCATTTT. Amino acids: CASSLVWLNNQPQHF.